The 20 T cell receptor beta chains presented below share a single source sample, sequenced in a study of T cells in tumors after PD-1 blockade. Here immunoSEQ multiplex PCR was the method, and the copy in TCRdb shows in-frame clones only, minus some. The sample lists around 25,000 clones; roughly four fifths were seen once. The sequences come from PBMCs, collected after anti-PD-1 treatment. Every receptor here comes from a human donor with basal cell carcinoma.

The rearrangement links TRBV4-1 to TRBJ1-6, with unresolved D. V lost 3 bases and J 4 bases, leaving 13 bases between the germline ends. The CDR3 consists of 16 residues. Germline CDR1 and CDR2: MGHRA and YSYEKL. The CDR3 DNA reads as TGCGCCAGCAGCCACGTTCAGGACCTTTATAATTCACCCCTCCACTTT. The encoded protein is CASSHVQDLYNSPLHF.

The CDR3 region is CASSSGTGSYGYTF. The CDR3 nucleotides are TGTGCCAGCAGCTCCGGGACAGGAAGCTATGGCTACACCTTC. The chain combines TRBV9 with TRBJ1-2, with TRBD1 matching over 8 bases. V shed 4 bases and J 4 bases; nucleotides not matched to a gene: 6. CDR1 SGDLS and CDR2 YYNGEE come from the germline V gene. The CDR3 is 14 amino acids.

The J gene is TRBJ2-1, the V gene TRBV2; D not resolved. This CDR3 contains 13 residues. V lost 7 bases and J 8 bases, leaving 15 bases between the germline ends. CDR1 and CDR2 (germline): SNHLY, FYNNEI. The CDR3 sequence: CASMRLGLDEQFF. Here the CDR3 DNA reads TGTGCCAGCATGAGACTCGGGTTGGATGAGCAGTTCTTC.

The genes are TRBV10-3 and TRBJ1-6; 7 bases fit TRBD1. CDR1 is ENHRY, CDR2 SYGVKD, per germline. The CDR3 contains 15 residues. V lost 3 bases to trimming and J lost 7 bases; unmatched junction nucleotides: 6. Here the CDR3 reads CAISEIGQENSPLHF. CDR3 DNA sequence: TGTGCCATCAGTGAAATAGGACAGGAGAATTCACCCCTCCACTTT.

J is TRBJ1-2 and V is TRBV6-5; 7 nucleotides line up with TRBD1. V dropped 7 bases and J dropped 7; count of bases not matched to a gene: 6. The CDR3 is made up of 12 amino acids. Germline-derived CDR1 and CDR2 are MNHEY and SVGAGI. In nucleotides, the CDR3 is TGTGCCAGCAAACTTCCAGGGGGTGGCTACACCTTC. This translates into CASKLPGGGYTF.

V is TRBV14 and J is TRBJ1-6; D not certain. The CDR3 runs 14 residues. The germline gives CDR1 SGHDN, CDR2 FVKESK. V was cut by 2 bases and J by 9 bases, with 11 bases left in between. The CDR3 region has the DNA TGTGCCAGCAGCCAATCGGACCGTTTTTCACCCCTCCACTTT. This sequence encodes CASSQSDRFSPLHF.

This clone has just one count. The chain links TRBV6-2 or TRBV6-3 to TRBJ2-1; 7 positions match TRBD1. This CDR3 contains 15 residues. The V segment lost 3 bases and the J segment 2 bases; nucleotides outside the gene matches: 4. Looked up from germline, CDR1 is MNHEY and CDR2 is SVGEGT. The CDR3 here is CASSYRQGPYNEQFF. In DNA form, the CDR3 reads TGTGCCAGCAGTTATCGACAGGGCCCCTACAATGAGCAGTTCTTC.

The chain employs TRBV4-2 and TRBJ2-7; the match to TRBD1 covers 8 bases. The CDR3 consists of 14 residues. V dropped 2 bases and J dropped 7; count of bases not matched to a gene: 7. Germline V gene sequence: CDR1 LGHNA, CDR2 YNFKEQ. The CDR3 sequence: CASSQRQGSREQYF. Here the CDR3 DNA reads TGTGCCAGCAGCCAACGACAGGGGAGTAGGGAGCAGTACTTC.

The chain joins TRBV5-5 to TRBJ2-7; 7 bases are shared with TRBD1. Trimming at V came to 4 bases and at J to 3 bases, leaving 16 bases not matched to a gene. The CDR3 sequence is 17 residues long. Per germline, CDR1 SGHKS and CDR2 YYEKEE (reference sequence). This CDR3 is CASSPGTARDLFYEQYF. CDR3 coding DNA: TGTGCCAGCAGCCCTGGGACAGCTAGGGACCTTTTCTACGAGCAGTACTTC.

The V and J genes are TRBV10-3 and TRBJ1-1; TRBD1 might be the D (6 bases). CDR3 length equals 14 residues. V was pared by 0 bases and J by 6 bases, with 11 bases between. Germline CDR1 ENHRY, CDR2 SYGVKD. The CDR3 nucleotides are TGTGCCATCAGTGAGTCGGGGGGGCGGGCTGAAGCTTTCTTT. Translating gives CAISESGGRAEAFF.

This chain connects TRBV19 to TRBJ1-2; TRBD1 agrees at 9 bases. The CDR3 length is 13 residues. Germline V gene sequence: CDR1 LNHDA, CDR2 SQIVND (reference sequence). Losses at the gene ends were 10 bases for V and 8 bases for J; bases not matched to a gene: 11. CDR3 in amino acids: CATRDREEKGYTF. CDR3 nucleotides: TGTGCCACTCGGGACAGGGAGGAAAAGGGCTACACCTTC. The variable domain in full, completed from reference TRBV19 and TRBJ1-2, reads DGGITQSPKYLFRKEGQNVTLSCEQNLNHDAMYWYRQDPGQGLRLIYYSQIVNDFQKGDIAEGYSVSREKKESFPLTVTSAQKNPTAFYLCATRDREEKGYTFGSGTRLTVV.

The CDR3 DNA sequence: TGTGCCAGCAGTTCGGACAGGGGCGCCCAAGAGACCCAGTACTTC. Protein product: CASSSDRGAQETQYF. The rearrangement joins TRBV6-5 to TRBJ2-5; 9 bases are a match to TRBD1. This CDR3 comprises 15 residues. Trimming took 4 bases from V and 1 from J; bases not matched to a gene: 4. The V gene's germline CDR1 is MNHEY and CDR2 SVGAGI.

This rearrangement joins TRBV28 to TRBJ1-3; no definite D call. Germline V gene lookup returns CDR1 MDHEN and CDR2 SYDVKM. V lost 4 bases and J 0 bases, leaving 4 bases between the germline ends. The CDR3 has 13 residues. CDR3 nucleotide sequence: TGTGCCAGCAGTTCGTACTCTGGAAACACCATATATTTT. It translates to CASSSYSGNTIYF. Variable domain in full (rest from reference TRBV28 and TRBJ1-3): DVKVTQSSRYLVKRTGEKVFLECVQDMDHENMFWYRQDPGLGLRLIYFSYDVKMKEKGDIPEGYSVSREKKERFSLILESASTNQTSMYLCASSSYSGNTIYFGEGSWLTVV.

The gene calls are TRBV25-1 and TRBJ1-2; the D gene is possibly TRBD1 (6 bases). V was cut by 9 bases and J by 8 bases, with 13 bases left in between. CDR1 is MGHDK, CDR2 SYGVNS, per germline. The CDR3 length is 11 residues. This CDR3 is CASGQTGGYTF. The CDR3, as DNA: TGTGCCAGTGGACAGACGGGAGGCTACACCTTC.

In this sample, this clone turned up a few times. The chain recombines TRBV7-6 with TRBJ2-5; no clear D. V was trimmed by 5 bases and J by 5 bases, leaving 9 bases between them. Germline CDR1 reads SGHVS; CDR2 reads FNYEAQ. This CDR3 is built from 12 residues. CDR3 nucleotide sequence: TGTGCCAGCAGCCCGTCCGGCGAGACCCAGTACTTC. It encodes CASSPSGETQYF.

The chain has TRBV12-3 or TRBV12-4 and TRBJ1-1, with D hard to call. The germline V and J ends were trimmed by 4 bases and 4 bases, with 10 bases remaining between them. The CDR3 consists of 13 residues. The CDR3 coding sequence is TGTGCCAGCAGTTCGGGTGAGGGCACTGAAGCTTTCTTT. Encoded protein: CASSSGEGTEAFF.

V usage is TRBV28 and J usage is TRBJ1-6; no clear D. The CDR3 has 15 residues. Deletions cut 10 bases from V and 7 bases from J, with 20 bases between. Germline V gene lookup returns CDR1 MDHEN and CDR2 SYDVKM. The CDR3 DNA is TGTGCCATCAACTCAAGGAGACAACCCAATTCACCCCTCCACTTT. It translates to CAINSRRQPNSPLHF.

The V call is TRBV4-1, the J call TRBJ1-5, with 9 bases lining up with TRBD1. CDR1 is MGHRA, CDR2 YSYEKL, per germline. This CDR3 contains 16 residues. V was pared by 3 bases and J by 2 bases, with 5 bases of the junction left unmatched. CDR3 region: CASSHLQGAGNQPQHF. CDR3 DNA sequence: TGCGCCAGCAGCCACCTACAGGGGGCTGGCAATCAGCCCCAGCATTTT.

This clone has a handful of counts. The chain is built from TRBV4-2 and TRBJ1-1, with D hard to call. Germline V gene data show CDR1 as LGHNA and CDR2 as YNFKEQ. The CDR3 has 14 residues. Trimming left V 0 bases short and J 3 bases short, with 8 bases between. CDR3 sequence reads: CASSQDGEYTEAFF. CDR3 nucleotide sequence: TGTGCCAGCAGCCAAGATGGGGAGTACACTGAAGCTTTCTTT.

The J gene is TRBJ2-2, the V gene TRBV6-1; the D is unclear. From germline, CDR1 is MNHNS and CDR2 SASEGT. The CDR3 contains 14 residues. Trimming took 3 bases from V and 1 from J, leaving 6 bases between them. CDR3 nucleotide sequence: TGTGCCAGCAGTGACGGATTGAACACCGGGGAGCTGTTTTTT. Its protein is CASSDGLNTGELFF.